This T cell receptor (beta chain) was retrieved from a study of CD4 T cells in relation to SARS-CoV-2 and coronaviruses. Study information: No peptide or an HIV-1 Nef peptide pool served as negative control. Crossreactive spike epitopes shared across donors were mapped to their HLA restriction.

V lost 5 bases and J lost 8, with 10 bases in between. The CDR3 length is 12 residues. The germline CDR1 and CDR2 sequences are MNHEY and SVGEGT. About this clone itself: Its antigen is currently unknown.

Using immunoSEQ multiplex PCR, the repertoire was profiled, and TCRdb retains in-frame clones only, with some absent. The sample contains approximately 25,000 clones, approximately 80% of which appear only once. Unexposed donor CD4+ T cells date from about 2011-2018, before the COVID-19 pandemic. Isolation of CD4+ T cells took place after about 9 days in culture. Cultures held under 2.5 million PBMCs per well with roughly 10 IU/ml IL-2. Study-wide results and caveats: Pre-pandemic and post-infection samples never came from the same donor.

V is TRBV6-2 or TRBV6-3 and J is TRBJ2-1; D is uncertain. The specimen was CD4+ T cells from PBMCs, cultured in vitro. This clonotype was obtained from a human donor in good health. CDR3: CASSPTRHEQFF. CDR3 bases: TGTGCCAGCAGTCCAACGCGGCATGAGCAGTTCTTC.